This T cell receptor (beta chain) was found in a study of PD-L1 blockade in urothelial cancer. For the study at large: Blood analysis occurred 3 weeks (second dose) and 6 weeks after treatment start.

Trimming cost V 2 bases and J 4 bases; bases outside gene matches: 4. CDR1 LNHDA and CDR2 SQIVND come from the germline V gene (reference sequence). The CDR3 extends over 16 amino acids. Time point meaning: pretreatment peripheral blood. Patients were diagnosed with urothelial carcinoma, either locally advanced or metastatic. The authors spiked synthetic TCR analog templates into each PCR. TCRdb keeps only in-frame clones here, not all; method: immunoSEQ multiplex PCR. The sample contains tens of thousands of clones, roughly four fifths of which appear only once. This TCR derives from a man in his sixties or seventies with urothelial cancer. The chain employs TRBV19 and TRBJ2-7, with TRBD2 matching over 14 bases. This sample comprised PBMCs, obtained around atezolizumab (anti-PD-L1) treatment. CDR3 protein: CASSIPGLAGVYEQYF. The CDR3 region has the DNA TGTGCCAGTAGTATACCGGGACTAGCGGGAGTATACGAGCAGTACTTC.